This TCR beta chain was found in a study of early T cells in non-severe SARS-CoV-2 infection. Whole-study results and caveats: Lookups in VDJdb leaned toward anti-spike CD8 responses and missed private and CD4 specificities.

This clonotype occurred many times. Its cognate antigen is unknown. CDR3 length: 13 amino acids. V was trimmed by 6 bases and J by 5 bases, leaving 13 bases between them. The germline V gene has CDR1 SNHLY and CDR2 FYNNEI. One entry per CDR3 protein, called by TCRdb with MiXCR from the 5' RACE reads. The data contain 90,000 to 120,000 distinct CDR3 sequences, around 10% of them singletons. Sample: whole blood. The chain uses TRBV2 and TRBJ1-2, with D tentatively TRBD1 (5 bases). The sequence came from an adult who was a healthcare worker with PCR-confirmed SARS-CoV-2 infection or an uninfected control (not recorded which). In DNA form, the CDR3 reads TGTGCCAGCAGAGGGACCGCGATTTATGGCTACACCTTC. Amino acid sequence: CASRGTAIYGYTF.